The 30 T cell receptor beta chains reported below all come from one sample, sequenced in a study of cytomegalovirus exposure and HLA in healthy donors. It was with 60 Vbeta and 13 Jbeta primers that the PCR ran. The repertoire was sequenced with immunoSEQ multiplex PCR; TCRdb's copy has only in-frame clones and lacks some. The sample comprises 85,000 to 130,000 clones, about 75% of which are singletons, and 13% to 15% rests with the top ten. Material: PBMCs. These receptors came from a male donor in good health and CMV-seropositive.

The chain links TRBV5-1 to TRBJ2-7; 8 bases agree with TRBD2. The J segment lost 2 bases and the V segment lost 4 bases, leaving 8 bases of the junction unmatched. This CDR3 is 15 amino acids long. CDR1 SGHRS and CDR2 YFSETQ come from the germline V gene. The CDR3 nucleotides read TGCGCCAGCAGCGGGGCAGGCGGGGGGACCTACGAGCAGTACTTC. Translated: CASSGAGGGTYEQYF.

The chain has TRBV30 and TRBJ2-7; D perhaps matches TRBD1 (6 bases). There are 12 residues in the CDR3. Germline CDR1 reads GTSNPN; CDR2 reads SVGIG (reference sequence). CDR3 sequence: CARGGGAYEQYF. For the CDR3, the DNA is TGTGCTCGGGGTGGGGGCGCCTACGAGCAGTACTTC.

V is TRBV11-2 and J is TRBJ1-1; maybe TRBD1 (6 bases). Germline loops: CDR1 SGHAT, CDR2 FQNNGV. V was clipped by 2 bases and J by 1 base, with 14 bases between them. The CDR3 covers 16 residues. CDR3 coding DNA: TGTGCCAGCAGCTTATTTCCTGAAGGGGGGAACACTGAAGCTTTCTTT. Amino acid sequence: CASSLFPEGGNTEAFF. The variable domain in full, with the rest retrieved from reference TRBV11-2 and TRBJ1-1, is EAGVAQSPRYKIIEKRQSVAFWCNPISGHATLYWYQQILGQGPKLLIQFQNNGVVDDSQLPKDRFSAERLKGVDSTLKIQPAKLEDSAVYLCASSLFPEGGNTEAFFGQGTRLTVV.

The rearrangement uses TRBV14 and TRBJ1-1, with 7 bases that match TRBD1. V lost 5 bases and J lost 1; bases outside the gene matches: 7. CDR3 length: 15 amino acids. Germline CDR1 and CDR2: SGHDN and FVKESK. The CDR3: CASSSRTGWNTEAFF. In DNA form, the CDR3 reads TGTGCCAGCAGCTCTAGGACAGGATGGAACACTGAAGCTTTCTTT.

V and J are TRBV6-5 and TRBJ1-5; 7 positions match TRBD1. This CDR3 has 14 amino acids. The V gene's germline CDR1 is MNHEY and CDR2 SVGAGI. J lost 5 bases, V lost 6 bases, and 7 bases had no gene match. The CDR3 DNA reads TGTGCCAGCAGGCCACCAGGGGGTCATCAGCCCCAGCATTTT. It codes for CASRPPGGHQPQHF.

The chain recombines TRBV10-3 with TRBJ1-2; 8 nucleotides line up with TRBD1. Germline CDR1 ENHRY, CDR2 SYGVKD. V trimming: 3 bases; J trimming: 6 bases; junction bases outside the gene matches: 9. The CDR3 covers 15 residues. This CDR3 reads CAISEGIQGGDGYTF. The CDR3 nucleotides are TGTGCCATCAGTGAAGGCATACAGGGGGGAGATGGCTACACCTTC.

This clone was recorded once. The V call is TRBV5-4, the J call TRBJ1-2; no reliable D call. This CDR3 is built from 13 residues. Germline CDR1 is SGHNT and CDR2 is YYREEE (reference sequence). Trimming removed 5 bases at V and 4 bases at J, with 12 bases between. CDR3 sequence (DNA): TGTGCCAGCAGGGTTACGGGGTCCTATGGCTACACCTTC. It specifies CASRVTGSYGYTF.

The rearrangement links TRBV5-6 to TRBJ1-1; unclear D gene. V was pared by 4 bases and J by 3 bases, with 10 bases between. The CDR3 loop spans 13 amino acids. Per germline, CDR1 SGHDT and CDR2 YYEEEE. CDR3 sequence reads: CASSPQMDTEAFF. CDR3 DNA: TGTGCCAGCAGCCCACAGATGGACACTGAAGCTTTCTTT.

The CDR3 nucleotides are TGTGCCAGTAGTATCGGGGGAGGTGGAAACATTCAGTACTTC. The encoded protein is CASSIGGGGNIQYF. The rearrangement joins TRBV19 to TRBJ2-4; TRBD2 might be the D (6 bases). Between the trimmed V and J ends, which lost 3 bases and 6 bases, there was a span of 12 bases. There are 14 residues in the CDR3. CDR1 is LNHDA and CDR2 is SQIVND in the germline V gene (reference sequence).

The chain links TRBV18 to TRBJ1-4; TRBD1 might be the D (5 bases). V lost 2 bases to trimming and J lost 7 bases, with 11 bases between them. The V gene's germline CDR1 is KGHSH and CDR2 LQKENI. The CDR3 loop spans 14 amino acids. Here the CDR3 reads CASSPRGRVEKLFF. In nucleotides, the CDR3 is TGTGCCAGCTCACCAAGAGGCAGGGTTGAAAAACTGTTTTTT.

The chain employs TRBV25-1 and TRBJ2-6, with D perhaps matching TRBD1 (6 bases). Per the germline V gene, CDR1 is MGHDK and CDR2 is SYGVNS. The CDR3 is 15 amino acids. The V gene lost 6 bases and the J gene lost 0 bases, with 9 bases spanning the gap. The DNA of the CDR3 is TGTGCCAGCAGCCCACAGGGCTCTGGGGCCAACGTCCTGACTTTC. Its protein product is CASSPQGSGANVLTF.

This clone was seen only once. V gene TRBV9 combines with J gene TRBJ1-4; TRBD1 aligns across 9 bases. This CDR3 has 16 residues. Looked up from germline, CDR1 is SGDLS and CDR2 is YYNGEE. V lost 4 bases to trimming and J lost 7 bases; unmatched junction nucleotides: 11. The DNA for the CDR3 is TGTGCCAGCAGCTCCCTAGAGGGACAGGGTAGTGAAAAACTGTTTTTT. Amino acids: CASSSLEGQGSEKLFF.

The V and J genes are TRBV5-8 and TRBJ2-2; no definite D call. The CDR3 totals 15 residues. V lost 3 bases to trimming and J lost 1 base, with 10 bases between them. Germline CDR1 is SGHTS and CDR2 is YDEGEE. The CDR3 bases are TGTGCCAGCAGCTCTCGGAGTCTGAACACCGGGGAGCTGTTTTTT. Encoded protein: CASSSRSLNTGELFF.

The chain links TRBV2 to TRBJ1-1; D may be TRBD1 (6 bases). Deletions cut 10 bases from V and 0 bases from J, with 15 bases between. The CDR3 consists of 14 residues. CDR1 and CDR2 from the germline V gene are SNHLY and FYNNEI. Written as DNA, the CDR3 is TGTGCCACCGGGGGGCGTGAAATGAACACTGAAGCTTTCTTT. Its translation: CATGGREMNTEAFF.

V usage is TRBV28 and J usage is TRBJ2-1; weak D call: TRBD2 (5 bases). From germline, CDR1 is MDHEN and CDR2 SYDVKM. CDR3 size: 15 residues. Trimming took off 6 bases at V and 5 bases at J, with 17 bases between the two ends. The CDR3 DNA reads TGTGCCAGCAGGAGGGCCCGGCGGCGGGACAATGAGCAGTTCTTC. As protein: CASRRARRRDNEQFF.

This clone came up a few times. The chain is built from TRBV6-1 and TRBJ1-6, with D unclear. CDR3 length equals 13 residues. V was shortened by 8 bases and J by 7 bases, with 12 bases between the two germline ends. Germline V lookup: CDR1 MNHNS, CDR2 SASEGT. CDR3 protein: CASLRVGNSPLHF. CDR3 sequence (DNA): TGTGCCAGCCTCCGAGTCGGGAATTCACCCCTCCACTTT.

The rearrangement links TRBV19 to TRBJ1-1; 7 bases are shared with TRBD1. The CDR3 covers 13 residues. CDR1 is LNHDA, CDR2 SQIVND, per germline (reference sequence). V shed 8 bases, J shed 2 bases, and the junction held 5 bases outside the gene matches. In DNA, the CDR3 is TGTGCCAGTGGGGGGACAGTTAACACTGAAGCTTTCTTT. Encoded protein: CASGGTVNTEAFF.

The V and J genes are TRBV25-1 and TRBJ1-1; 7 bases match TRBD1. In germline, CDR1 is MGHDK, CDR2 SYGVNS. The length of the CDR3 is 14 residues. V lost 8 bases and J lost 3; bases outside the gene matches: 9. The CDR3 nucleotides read TGTGCCAGCGGATCCTCAGGGGGGTACACTGAAGCTTTCTTT. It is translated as CASGSSGGYTEAFF.

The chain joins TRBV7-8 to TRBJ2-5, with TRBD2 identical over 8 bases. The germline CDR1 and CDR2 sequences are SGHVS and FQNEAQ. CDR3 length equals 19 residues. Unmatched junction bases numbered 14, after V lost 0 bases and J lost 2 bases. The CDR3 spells CASSLAGGAAGALQETQYF. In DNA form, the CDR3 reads TGTGCCAGCAGCTTAGCCGGAGGGGCAGCGGGGGCCCTACAAGAGACCCAGTACTTC.

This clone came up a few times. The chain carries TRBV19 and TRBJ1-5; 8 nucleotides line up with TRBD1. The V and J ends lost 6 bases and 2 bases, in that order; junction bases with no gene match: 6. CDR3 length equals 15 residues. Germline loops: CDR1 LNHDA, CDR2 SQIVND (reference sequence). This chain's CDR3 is CASRRQGIGNQPQHF. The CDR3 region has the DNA TGTGCCAGTAGGAGACAGGGGATTGGCAATCAGCCCCAGCATTTT.

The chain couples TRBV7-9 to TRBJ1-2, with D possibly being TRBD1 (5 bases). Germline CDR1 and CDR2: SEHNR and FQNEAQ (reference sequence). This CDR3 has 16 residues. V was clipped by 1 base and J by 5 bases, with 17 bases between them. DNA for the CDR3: TGTGCCAGCAGCTTAGAATCGGAGGGGAGGCCTTATGGCTACACCTTC. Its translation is CASSLESEGRPYGYTF.

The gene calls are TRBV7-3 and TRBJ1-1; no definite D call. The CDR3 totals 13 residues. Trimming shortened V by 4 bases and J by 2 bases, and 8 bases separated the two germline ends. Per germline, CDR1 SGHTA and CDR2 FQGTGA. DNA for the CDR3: TGTGCCAGCAGCTCGGGGTCCAACACTGAAGCTTTCTTT. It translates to CASSSGSNTEAFF. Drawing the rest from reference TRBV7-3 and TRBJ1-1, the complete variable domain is GAGVSQTPSNKVTEKGKYVELRCDPISGHTALYWYRQSLGQGPEFLIYFQGTGAADDSGLPNDRFFAVRPEGSVSTLKIQRTERGDSAVYLCASSSGSNTEAFFGQGTRLTVV.

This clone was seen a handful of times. CDR3 residues: CASRRTVTGNTIYF. Here the CDR3 DNA reads TGTGCCAGCAGGCGGACAGTAACTGGAAACACCATATATTTT. The rearrangement uses TRBV6-5 and TRBJ1-3, with D possibly being TRBD1 (6 bases). Trimming shortened V by 6 bases and J by 2 bases, and 11 bases separated the two germline ends. Per germline, CDR1 MNHEY and CDR2 SVGAGI. The CDR3 extends over 14 amino acids.

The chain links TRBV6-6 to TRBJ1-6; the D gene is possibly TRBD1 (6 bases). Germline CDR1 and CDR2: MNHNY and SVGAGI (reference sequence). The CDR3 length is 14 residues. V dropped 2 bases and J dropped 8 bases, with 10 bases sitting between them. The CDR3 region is CASSYRDTDSPLHF. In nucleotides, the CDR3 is TGTGCCAGCAGTTACCGGGACACCGATTCACCCCTCCACTTT.

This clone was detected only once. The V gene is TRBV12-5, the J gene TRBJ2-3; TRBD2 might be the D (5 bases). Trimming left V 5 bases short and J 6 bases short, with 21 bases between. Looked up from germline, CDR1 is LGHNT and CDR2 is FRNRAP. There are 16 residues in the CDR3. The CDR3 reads CASGPQLAWNGDTQYF. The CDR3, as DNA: TGTGCTAGTGGTCCACAGTTAGCGTGGAATGGCGATACGCAGTATTTT.

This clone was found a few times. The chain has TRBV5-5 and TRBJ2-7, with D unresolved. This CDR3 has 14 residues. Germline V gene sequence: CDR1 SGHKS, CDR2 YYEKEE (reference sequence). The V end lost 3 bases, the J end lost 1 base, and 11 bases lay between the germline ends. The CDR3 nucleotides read TGTGCCAGCAGCTCGACTCGAATGTCCTACGAGCAGTACTTC. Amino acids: CASSSTRMSYEQYF.

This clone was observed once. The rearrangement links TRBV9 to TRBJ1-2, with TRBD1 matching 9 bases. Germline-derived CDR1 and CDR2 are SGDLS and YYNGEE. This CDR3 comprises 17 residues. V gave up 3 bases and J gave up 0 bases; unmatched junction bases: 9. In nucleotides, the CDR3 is TGTGCCAGCAGCGCAAACAGGGGGCTTCAAGCTAACTATGGCTACACCTTC. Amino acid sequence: CASSANRGLQANYGYTF.

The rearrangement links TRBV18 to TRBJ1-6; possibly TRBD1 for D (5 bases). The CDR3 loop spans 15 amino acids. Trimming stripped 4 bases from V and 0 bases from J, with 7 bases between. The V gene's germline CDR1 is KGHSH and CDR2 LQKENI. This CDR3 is CASSQDSSYNSPLHF. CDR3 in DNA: TGTGCCAGCTCACAAGACAGCTCCTATAATTCACCCCTCCACTTT. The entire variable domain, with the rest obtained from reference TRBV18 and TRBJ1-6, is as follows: NAGVMQNPRHLVRRRGQEARLRCSPMKGHSHVYWYRQLPEEGLKFMVYLQKENIIDESGMPKERFSAEFPKEGPSILRIQQVVRGDSAAYFCASSQDSSYNSPLHFGNGTRLTVT.

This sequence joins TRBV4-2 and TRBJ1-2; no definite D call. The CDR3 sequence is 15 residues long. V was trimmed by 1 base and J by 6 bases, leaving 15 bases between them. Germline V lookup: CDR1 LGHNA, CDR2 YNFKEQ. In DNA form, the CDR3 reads TGTGCCAGCAGCCAAGGGGGTGGAGGGAAGGATGGCTACACCTTC. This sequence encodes CASSQGGGGKDGYTF.

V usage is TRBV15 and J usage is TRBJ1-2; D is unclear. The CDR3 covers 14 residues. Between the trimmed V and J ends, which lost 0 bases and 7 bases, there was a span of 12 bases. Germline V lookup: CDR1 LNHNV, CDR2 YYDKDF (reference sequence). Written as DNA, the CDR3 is TGTGCCACCAGCAGAGATCTAGTGGTGTCTGGCTACACCTTC. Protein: CATSRDLVVSGYTF.